This TCR beta chain originates from a study of CD8 T cells in Susac syndrome. This CDR3 region has 13 residues. From germline, CDR1 is SGHDN and CDR2 FVKESK. Trimming stripped 0 bases from V and 8 bases from J, with 8 bases between. Reverse transcription of 0.5 to 1 ug RNA was performed with random hexamers. TCRdb re-derived calls from the immunoSEQ multiplex PCR reads in MiXCR, one entry per CDR3 protein. The sample comprises 100,000 or so distinct CDR3 sequences, 92% of which are singletons, and about 0.12% rests with the top ten. The rearrangement links TRBV14 to TRBJ2-1; D gene uncertain. This TCR derives from a human donor in good health. Sequencing was carried out using CD8+ T cells from PBMCs. DNA of the CDR3: TGTGCCAGCAGCCAAGACTTCTCAGATGAGCAGTTCTTC. Translation gives CASSQDFSDEQFF.